There are a few counts of the clone carrying this T cell receptor beta chain. This entry belongs to a study of blood T cell repertoires in COVID-19. Clones were read by immunoSEQ multiplex PCR, and TCRdb kept only the in-frame ones, dropping some. This table has about 330,000 clones, approximately 85% appearing once. V dropped 4 bases and J dropped 3; count of bases not matched to a gene: 1. The CDR3 sequence is 14 residues long. Germline-derived CDR1 and CDR2 are LGHDT and YNNKEL (reference sequence). The chain employs TRBV3-1 (or the pseudogene TRBV3-2) and TRBJ2-7, with 12 bases identical to TRBD2. The sequence was obtained from a human donor in a cohort sampled during active COVID-19. Sequenced input: peripheral blood. The CDR3 coding sequence is TGTGCCAGCAGCCGGACTAGCGGGGTCTACGAGCAGTACTTC. This sequence encodes CASSRTSGVYEQYF.